Following are 17 T cell receptor beta chains from one sample sequenced in a study of early T cells in non-severe SARS-CoV-2 infection. Each CDR3 protein is one row after TCRdb ran MiXCR on the 5' RACE reads. The sample lists 50,000 or so distinct CDR3 sequences, 13% occurring once. The sample was whole blood. Source of these receptors: an adult who was a healthcare worker with PCR-confirmed SARS-CoV-2 infection or an uninfected control (not recorded which).

This clonotype came up many times. J is TRBJ2-5 and V is TRBV30; 8 nucleotides agree with TRBD1. From germline, CDR1 is GTSNPN and CDR2 SVGIG (reference sequence). With 0 bases clipped from V and 4 bases from J, the junction kept 4 bases outside the gene matches. The CDR3 extends over 14 amino acids. The CDR3 DNA is TGTGCCTGGAGTGTAGGGGGGACAGGAGAGACCCAGTACTTC. Translating it yields CAWSVGGTGETQYF. The full variable domain, completed using reference TRBV30 and TRBJ2-5, is SQTIHQWPATLVQPVGSPLSLECTVEGTSNPNLYWYRQAAGRGLQLLFYSVGIGQISSEVPQNLSASRPQDRQFILSSKKLLLSDSGFYLCAWSVGGTGETQYFGPGTRLLVL.

The rearrangement uses TRBV6-1 and TRBJ1-1; D is uncertain. This CDR3 comprises 13 residues. Germline V CDR1 and CDR2: MNHNS, SASEGT. Trimming removed 6 bases from V and 3 bases from J, with 11 bases in between. This CDR3 reads CASRGPSYTEAFF. The DNA of the CDR3 is TGTGCCAGCAGGGGCCCTTCATACACTGAAGCTTTCTTT.

The chain joins TRBV7-2 to TRBJ1-1; the match to TRBD1 covers 12 bases. Germline loops: CDR1 SGHTA, CDR2 FQGNSA. This CDR3 spans 17 amino acids. With 4 bases clipped from V and 0 bases from J, the junction kept 6 bases outside the gene matches. The DNA for the CDR3 is TGTGCCAGCAGCTCCCCCCGGGACAGGGGGCTGAACACTGAAGCTTTCTTT. Its translation: CASSSPRDRGLNTEAFF. The complete variable domain, with remaining parts taken from reference TRBV7-2 and TRBJ1-1, reads GAGVSQSPSNKVTEKGKDVELRCDPISGHTALYWYRQSLGQGLEFLIYFQGNSAPDKSGLPSDRFSAERTGGSVSTLTIQRTQQEDSAVYLCASSSPRDRGLNTEAFFGQGTRLTVV.

The chain employs TRBV27 and TRBJ2-7, with TRBD1 matching over 11 bases. The CDR3 loop spans 15 amino acids. Trimming cost V 3 bases and J 0 bases; bases outside gene matches: 1. From germline, CDR1 is MNHEY and CDR2 SMNVEV (reference sequence). DNA for the CDR3: TGTGCCAGCAGTTTTGGGACAGGGGGCTCCTACGAGCAGTACTTC. Translation: CASSFGTGGSYEQYF.

The table lists this clonotype with a few counts. J is TRBJ1-2 and V is TRBV28, with D unclear. The CDR3 is made up of 16 amino acids. Deletions cut 4 bases from V and 0 bases from J, with 15 bases between. Germline lookup yields CDR1 MDHEN and CDR2 SYDVKM. As DNA, the CDR3 is TGTGCCAGCAGTTCCCCATCACATGGTACTAACTATGGCTACACCTTC. Its translation is CASSSPSHGTNYGYTF.

This clonotype was found many times. The chain employs TRBV7-9 and TRBJ2-7; perhaps TRBD2 as D (6 bases). The CDR3 has 14 amino acids. Germline-derived CDR1 and CDR2 are SEHNR and FQNEAQ (reference sequence). V was trimmed by 5 bases and J by 2 bases, leaving 13 bases between them. CDR3 DNA: TGTGCCAGCAGCAGTGTAGGGAGGACCTACGAGCAGTACTTC. It is translated as CASSSVGRTYEQYF.

This clonotype has only a few counts. The V gene is TRBV9, the J gene TRBJ2-3; D is possibly TRBD2 (5 bases). Per the germline V gene, CDR1 is SGDLS and CDR2 is YYNGEE. CDR3 size: 14 residues. Trimming left V 1 base short and J 4 bases short, with 10 bases between. As DNA, the CDR3 is TGTGCCAGCAGCGTACTAGCCCGCCCAGATACGCAGTATTTT. Translation gives CASSVLARPDTQYF.

The chain employs TRBV5-4 and TRBJ2-1; 7 positions agree with TRBD1. With V trimmed by 0 bases and J by 10 bases, 4 bases remained unmatched. CDR1 is SGHNT, CDR2 YYREEE, per germline (reference sequence). The CDR3 has 13 amino acids. CDR3 sequence reads: CASSLDRGQEQFF. The CDR3 DNA reads TGTGCCAGCAGCTTGGACAGGGGTCAGGAGCAGTTCTTC.

This clonotype was observed many times. This chain uses TRBV5-1 with TRBJ1-4; the match to TRBD1 covers 9 bases. Looked up from germline, CDR1 is SGHRS and CDR2 is YFSETQ. With 4 bases clipped from V and 8 bases from J, the junction kept 9 bases outside the gene matches. The CDR3 consists of 15 residues. Written as DNA, the CDR3 is TGCGCCAGCAGCGGCCCGGGACAGGGTCGAGAAAAACTGTTTTTT. Its translation: CASSGPGQGREKLFF.

The sample holds many counts of this clonotype. The gene calls are TRBV7-9 and TRBJ2-2, with D tentatively TRBD1 or TRBD2 (5 bases each). The CDR3 covers 15 residues. Germline lookup yields CDR1 SEHNR and CDR2 FQNEAQ (reference sequence). Trimming removed 1 base at V and 4 bases at J, with 10 bases between. CDR3 protein: CASSLGGALTGELFF. The CDR3 DNA sequence: TGTGCCAGCAGCTTAGGAGGGGCGCTCACCGGGGAGCTGTTTTTT.

In its sample, this clonotype was seen many times. The chain couples TRBV5-1 to TRBJ1-1, with 9 bases identical to TRBD1. The CDR3 spans 16 residues. J gave up 1 base and V 1 base, and 5 bases lay outside the gene matches. CDR1 and CDR2 from the germline V gene are SGHRS and YFSETQ. For the CDR3, the DNA is TGCGCCAGCAGCTTGACAGGGGGCGCATGGAACACTGAAGCTTTCTTT. Its translation: CASSLTGGAWNTEAFF. Based on the CDR3 plus reference TRBV5-1 and TRBJ1-1, the full variable domain is KAGVTQTPRYLIKTRGQQVTLSCSPISGHRSVSWYQQTPGQGLQFLFEYFSETQRNKGNFPGRFSGRQFSNSRSEMNVSTLELGDSALYLCASSLTGGAWNTEAFFGQGTRLTVV.

A few counts support this clonotype. V is TRBV9 and J is TRBJ1-1; no reliable D call. Germline assignment: CDR1 SGDLS and CDR2 YYNGEE. The CDR3 totals 13 residues. V lost 4 bases and J lost 0, with 7 bases in between. CDR3 DNA sequence: TGTGCCAGCAGCTGGACGATGAACACTGAAGCTTTCTTT. The encoded protein is CASSWTMNTEAFF.

The sample holds a few counts of this clonotype. V is TRBV11-1 and J is TRBJ2-3; D might be TRBD2 (5 bases). Per germline, CDR1 SGHAT and CDR2 FQDESV (reference sequence). Trimming cost V 3 bases and J 1 base, with 11 bases left between them. CDR3 size: 15 residues. This CDR3 reads CASSLGQEGTDTQYF. The CDR3 nucleotides are TGTGCCAGCAGCTTGGGTCAGGAGGGCACAGATACGCAGTATTTT.

The chain links TRBV7-9 to TRBJ1-3; D is unresolved. The CDR3 runs to 14 residues. Between the trimmed V and J ends, which lost 2 bases and 4 bases, there was a span of 9 bases. The germline gives CDR1 SEHNR, CDR2 FQNEAQ (reference sequence). The CDR3 here is CASSLTQIGNTIYF. The CDR3 region has the DNA TGTGCCAGCAGCTTAACGCAAATCGGAAACACCATATATTTT.

J is TRBJ1-5 and V is TRBV7-9, with no clear D. Trimming took 3 bases from V and 5 from J, leaving 5 bases between them. The CDR3 runs 12 residues. CDR1 and CDR2 from the germline V gene are SEHNR and FQNEAQ (reference sequence). Written as DNA, the CDR3 is TGTGCCAGCAGCTTGGCCGATCAGCCCCAGCATTTT. Its translation is CASSLADQPQHF.

This clonotype has at least ten counts. V gene TRBV19 combines with J gene TRBJ1-6; D possibly corresponds to TRBD1 (5 bases). In germline, CDR1 is LNHDA, CDR2 SQIVND (reference sequence). The CDR3 loop spans 15 amino acids. Trimming cost V 5 bases and J 7 bases, with 15 bases left between them. CDR3 in amino acids: CASSPRAGSNSPLHF. The CDR3 coding sequence is TGTGCCAGTAGTCCCCGGGCAGGGAGCAATTCACCCCTCCACTTT.

At least ten counts were recorded for this clonotype. The chain recombines TRBV6-6 with TRBJ2-7, with TRBD1 identical over 10 bases. Germline V lookup: CDR1 MNHNY, CDR2 SVGAGI (reference sequence). After removal of 6 bases from V and 1 base from J, the junction contained 6 bases not matched to a gene. The length of the CDR3 is 15 residues. CDR3: CASSRRDRGSYEQYF. In DNA form, the CDR3 reads TGTGCCAGCAGCCGCCGGGACAGGGGATCCTACGAGCAGTACTTC.